This T cell receptor beta chain was captured by sequencing in a study of blood T cells in healthy people across ages. Study conclusions and caveats: Per million T cells, the diversity of TCR beta decreased roughly linearly as age advanced.

It was with a sample-barcoded 5' primer and a J-beta primer mix that a second PCR of about 6 to 11 cycles was run. TCRdb itself ran the 5' RACE reads through MiXCR, one entry per CDR3 protein. The sample yields fewer than 900,000 distinct CDR3 sequences, about 42% seen once. To note about this clonotype: The antigen is not known. An end of the junction differs from the germline gene, which may be a read error.

For every donor, a draw yielded 9.5 to 10 milliliters of peripheral blood. Germline lookup yields CDR1 SGHRS and CDR2 YFSETQ. This CDR3 is 13 amino acids long. This clonotype was obtained from a woman in her sixties in good health. Sequences were obtained from blood. This chain links TRBV5-1 with TRBJ2-7; D is unresolved. Here the CDR3 reads CASGFSLGMEQYF. CDR3 DNA: TGCGCCAGCGGCTTTTCCCTCGGCATGGAGCAGTACTTC. Drawing the rest from reference TRBV5-1 and TRBJ2-7, the complete variable domain is KAGVTQTPRYLIKTRGQQVTLSCSPISGHRSVSWYQQTPGQGLQFLFEYFSETQRNKGNFPGRFSGRQFSNSRSEMNVSTLELGDSALYLCASGFSLGMEQYFGPGTRLTVT.